This T cell receptor beta chain was retrieved from a study of blood T cell repertoires in COVID-19. Study at large: COVID-19 samples, acute and convalescent, were from the United States, Italy and Spain. PBMCs, B-cell-depleted T cells, or T cells were the source of the cDNA or gDNA that made up the material.

J gave up 5 bases and V 2 bases, and 3 bases lay outside the gene matches. Germline loops: CDR1 MNHEY, CDR2 SVGAGI. The CDR3 is made up of 13 amino acids. As originally analysed: It was from reference gene primer amplification that nucleated cell counts were estimated. Method: immunoSEQ multiplex PCR; TCRdb's copy keeps in-frame clones and lacks some. The DNA was the basis for D and trimming; V, J and clone size are from that table. The sample holds over 350,000 clones, roughly 88% seen once. V is TRBV6-5 and J is TRBJ2-7; 7 nucleotides align to TRBD1. The TCR sequence derives from a woman aged 25 to 39 with active or convalescent COVID-19. Source material: peripheral blood. CDR3 nucleotides: TGTGCCAGCAGTTACCGGACAGGCAACGAGCAGTACTTC. This codes for CASSYRTGNEQYF.